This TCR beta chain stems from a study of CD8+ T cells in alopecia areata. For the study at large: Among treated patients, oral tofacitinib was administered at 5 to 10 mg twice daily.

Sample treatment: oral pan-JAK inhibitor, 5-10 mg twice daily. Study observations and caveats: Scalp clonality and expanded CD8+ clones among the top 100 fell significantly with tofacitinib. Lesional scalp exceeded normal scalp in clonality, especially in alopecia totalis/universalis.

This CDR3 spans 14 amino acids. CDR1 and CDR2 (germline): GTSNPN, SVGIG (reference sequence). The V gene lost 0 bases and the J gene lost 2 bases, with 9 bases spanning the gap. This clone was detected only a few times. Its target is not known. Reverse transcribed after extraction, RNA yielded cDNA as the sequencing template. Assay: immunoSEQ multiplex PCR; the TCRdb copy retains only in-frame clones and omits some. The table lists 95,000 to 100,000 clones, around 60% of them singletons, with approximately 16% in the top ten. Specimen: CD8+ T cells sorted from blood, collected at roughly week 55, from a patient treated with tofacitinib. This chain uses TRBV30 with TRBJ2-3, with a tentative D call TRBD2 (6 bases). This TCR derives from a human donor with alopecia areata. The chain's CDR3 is CAWSVLGLTDTQYF. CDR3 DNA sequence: TGTGCCTGGAGTGTATTGGGACTCACAGATACGCAGTATTTT.